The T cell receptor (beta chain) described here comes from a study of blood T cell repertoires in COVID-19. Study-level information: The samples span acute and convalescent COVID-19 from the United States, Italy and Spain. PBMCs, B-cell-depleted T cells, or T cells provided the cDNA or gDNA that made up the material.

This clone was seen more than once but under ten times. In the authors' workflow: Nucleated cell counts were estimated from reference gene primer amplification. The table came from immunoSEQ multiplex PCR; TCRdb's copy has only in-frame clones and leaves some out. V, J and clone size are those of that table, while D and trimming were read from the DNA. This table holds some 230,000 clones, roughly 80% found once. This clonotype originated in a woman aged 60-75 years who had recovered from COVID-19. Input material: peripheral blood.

CDR3 amino acids: CASSQGHLAGENTGELFF. The CDR3, as DNA: TGTGCCAGCAGCCAAGGGCACTTAGCGGGGGAGAACACCGGGGAGCTGTTTTTT. V gene TRBV3-1 (or the pseudogene TRBV3-2) combines with J gene TRBJ2-2, with 9 positions matching TRBD2. The CDR3 runs 18 residues. V dropped 1 base and J dropped 1; count of bases not matched to a gene: 7. Per the germline V gene, CDR1 is LGHDT and CDR2 is YNNKEL (reference sequence).